What follows are 8 T cell receptor beta chains derived from one specimen sequenced in a study of tumor-infiltrating lymphocytes in primary liver carcinoma. TCR beta cDNA was prepared out of approximately 500 ng total RNA by means of a constant-region primer. Nested multiplex PCR, run for three rounds with slightly modified ARM-PCR, yielded TCR beta libraries. PCR rounds one and two used TRBV1-TRBV30 forward primers with a C-beta reverse primer for 10 cycles each. TCRdb re-called the multiplex PCR reads through MiXCR, storing one row per CDR3 protein. The sample holds around 330,000 distinct CDR3 sequences, 65% seen once. Germline DNA was extracted too, while blood RNA derived from unsorted whole blood. The sample consisted of peripheral blood. The receptors were gathered from a man aged 35-49 years with primary liver carcinoma and hepatitis B virus infection.

This clonotype was detected a few times. This chain uses TRBV5-4 with TRBJ2-1; 8 nucleotides line up with TRBD2. V dropped 4 bases and J dropped 10; count of bases not matched to a gene: 7. Germline V gives CDR1 SGHNT, CDR2 YYREEE (reference sequence). The CDR3 sequence is 13 residues long. This chain's CDR3 is CASSAGTRDEQFF. The CDR3 DNA is TGTGCCAGCAGCGCCGGGACTAGAGACGAGCAGTTCTTC.

Points on this clonotype: This may arise from a read error, as a much more abundant clone is one base away. The chain uses TRBV6-2 or TRBV6-3 and TRBJ1-1; TRBD1 aligns across 7 bases. Per the germline V gene, CDR1 is MNHEY and CDR2 is SVGEGT. This CDR3 contains 13 residues. CDR3: CASRDRMNAEAFF. CDR3 bases: TGTGCCAGCAGGGACAGGATGAACGCTGAAGCTTTCTTT.

With regard to this clonotype: A read error is possible here, since a much larger clone lies one base away. V gene TRBV12-3 or TRBV12-4 combines with J gene TRBJ1-6, with 9 bases identical to TRBD1. V shed 5 bases and J 10 bases; nucleotides not matched to a gene: 6. There are 14 residues in the CDR3. The CDR3 nucleotides read TGTGCCAGCAGTCTACAGGGGGCATTGTCACCCCTCCACTTT. This gives the protein CASSLQGALSPLHF.

About this clonotype: In this CDR3 the conserved last residue, phenylalanine or tryptophan, is missing, so a read error is likely. The V call is TRBV5-1, the J call TRBJ1-6; 8 bases align to TRBD1. Losses at the gene ends were 1 base for V and 7 bases for J; bases not matched to a gene: 7. Germline assignment: CDR1 SGHRS and CDR2 YFSETQ. CDR3 length: 16 amino acids. DNA of the CDR3: TGCGCCAGCAGCTTGCAGTGGGACAGGACCAATTCACCCCTCCACTGT. This codes for CASSLQWDRTNSPLHC.

The rearrangement links TRBV5-1 to TRBJ1-1; TRBD1 might be the D (5 bases). The CDR3 sequence is 14 residues long. V gave up 5 bases and J gave up 1 base, with 12 bases separating them. Germline V gives CDR1 SGHRS, CDR2 YFSETQ. The CDR3 DNA follows: TGCGCCAGCAGTCCCGGGACGACGAACACTGAAGCTTTCTTT. Amino acids: CASSPGTTNTEAFF. Complete variable domain (other parts from reference TRBV5-1 and TRBJ1-1): KAGVTQTPRYLIKTRGQQVTLSCSPISGHRSVSWYQQTPGQGLQFLFEYFSETQRNKGNFPGRFSGRQFSNSRSEMNVSTLELGDSALYLCASSPGTTNTEAFFGQGTRLTVV.

Concerning this clonotype itself: This may stem from a read error, because a much larger clone lies one nucleotide away. The CDR3 DNA follows: TGTGCCAGCAGGGACACAGGGACGCAGCCCCCGCATTTT. This codes for CASRDTGTQPPHF. The rearrangement uses TRBV6-6 and TRBJ1-5; D might be TRBD1 (6 bases). This CDR3 comprises 13 residues. Germline CDR1 MNHNY, CDR2 SVGAGI (reference sequence).

This clonotype is a singleton in its sample. One end of the junction does not line up with germline, which may come from a read error. This sequence joins TRBV11-1 and TRBJ2-2; a weak D match, TRBD2 (6 bases). Germline loops: CDR1 SGHAT, CDR2 FQDESV (reference sequence). The CDR3 has 15 amino acids. CDR3 in DNA: TGTGTCAGCAGCGGGCCTCCATCGAACACCGGGGAGCTGTTTTTT. Encoded protein: CVSSGPPSNTGELFF.

On this clonotype: A read error may account for a junction end that differs from germline. This chain links TRBV4-3 with TRBJ2-1; no clear D gene. Germline V gene data show CDR1 as LGHNA and CDR2 as YSLEER. This CDR3 is built from 16 residues. CDR3 protein: CASSPDWARAGYEQFF. In DNA form, the CDR3 reads TGCGCCAGTAGCCCAGACTGGGCGCGCGCTGGGTATGAGCAGTTCTTC.